The 24 T cell receptor beta chains given below trace back to one sample, sequenced in a study of T cells in tuberculosis. Some clones are missing from TCRdb's copy, which holds only in-frame ones; the method was immunoSEQ multiplex PCR. The sample holds roughly 41,000 clones; about 94% are singletons and the top ten take 9% to 13%. The sequencing sample was made of PBMCs. These receptors were taken from a donor between 10 and 35 years old with latent tuberculosis or without tuberculosis infection. Some clones in this sample may be carry-over from other donors' samples.

This clone has just one count. This chain connects TRBV4-3 to TRBJ1-1; 9 nucleotides agree with TRBD1. V lost 5 bases and J lost 6; bases outside the gene matches: 7. In germline, CDR1 is LGHNA, CDR2 YSLEER. The CDR3 has 14 residues. CDR3 DNA sequence: TGCGCCAGCAGCTCCGGGACAGGGTATTCTGAAGCTTTCTTT. This encodes CASSSGTGYSEAFF.

The chain combines TRBV7-6 with TRBJ2-1; TRBD2 agrees at 9 bases. The CDR3 is 16 residues long. J lost 2 bases, V lost 4 bases, and 6 bases had no gene match. Germline lookup yields CDR1 SGHVS and CDR2 FNYEAQ. The CDR3 DNA follows: TGTGCCAGCAGCTCACTTAGCGGGGGCCCCTACAATGAGCAGTTCTTC. Protein sequence: CASSSLSGGPYNEQFF.

V usage is TRBV5-6 and J usage is TRBJ2-3, with no clear D. Trimming pared 5 bases from V and 2 bases from J, leaving 9 bases between. Germline CDR1 and CDR2: SGHDT and YYEEEE. The CDR3 extends over 13 amino acids. The CDR3 sequence is CASSSTATDTQYF. CDR3 coding DNA: TGTGCCAGCAGTAGTACAGCCACAGATACGCAGTATTTT. The full variable domain, rest sourced from reference TRBV5-6 and TRBJ2-3, is DAGVTQSPTHLIKTRGQQVTLRCSPKSGHDTVSWYQQALGQGPQFIFQYYEEEERQRGNFPDRFSGHQFPNYSSELNVNALLLGDSALYLCASSSTATDTQYFGPGTRLTVL.

The V and J genes are TRBV6-5 and TRBJ1-3; D is unclear. The ends were cut back, 4 bases at V and 0 bases at J, with 10 bases in the middle. The germline V gene encodes CDR1 MNHEY and CDR2 SVGAGI. This CDR3 region has 15 residues. CDR3 in DNA: TGTGCCAGCAGTTTTGGCGGAAGCTCTGGAAACACCATATATTTT. Encoded protein: CASSFGGSSGNTIYF.

This chain connects TRBV4-3 to TRBJ1-2; D is possibly TRBD1 (6 bases). V was cut by 1 base and J by 0 bases, with 9 bases left in between. Germline V gives CDR1 LGHNA, CDR2 YSLEER. CDR3 length equals 15 residues. CDR3 loop: CASSQGQETNYGYTF. DNA of the CDR3: TGCGCCAGCAGCCAAGGACAGGAGACTAACTATGGCTACACCTTC.

V gene TRBV7-2 combines with J gene TRBJ1-6; D may be TRBD1 (5 bases). CDR1 is SGHTA and CDR2 is FQGNSA in the germline V gene. The V end was cut by 4 bases, the J end by 7 bases, with 11 bases between. This CDR3 has 14 amino acids. CDR3 amino acids: CASSSRQINSPLHF. Written as DNA, the CDR3 is TGTGCCAGCAGCTCGAGACAGATCAATTCACCCCTCCACTTT.

The chain carries TRBV5-4 and TRBJ2-2; weak D call: TRBD1 (5 bases). V shed 3 bases and J shed 4 bases, with 13 bases lying between them. Germline CDR1 SGHNT, CDR2 YYREEE (reference sequence). The length of the CDR3 is 15 residues. CDR3 DNA: TGTGCCAGCAGCTCTAATTGGGGCAGCACCGGGGAGCTGTTTTTT. It specifies CASSSNWGSTGELFF.

The gene calls are TRBV28 and TRBJ1-1, with D possibly matching TRBD1 (5 bases). Germline CDR1 MDHEN, CDR2 SYDVKM. This CDR3 comprises 14 residues. Trimming removed 6 bases at V and 2 bases at J, with 13 bases between. The CDR3 DNA reads as TGTGCCAGCAGCCCGGGGCGGGAAAACACTGAAGCTTTCTTT. It is translated as CASSPGRENTEAFF.

The chain recombines TRBV5-1 with TRBJ1-1, with D possibly TRBD1 on 5 matching bases. V was cut by 4 bases and J by 4 bases, with 23 bases left in between. CDR1 and CDR2 (germline): SGHRS, YFSETQ. CDR3 size: 17 residues. CDR3 protein: CASSGYLGGTGGTEAFF. CDR3 nucleotide sequence: TGCGCCAGCAGCGGGTATCTGGGAGGGACGGGTGGCACTGAAGCTTTCTTT.

This chain links TRBV5-6 with TRBJ1-2; D is ambiguous. This CDR3 is 10 amino acids long. V was clipped by 7 bases and J by 5 bases, with 6 bases between them. Germline-derived CDR1 and CDR2 are SGHDT and YYEEEE. This CDR3 is CASGRYGYTF. The DNA of the CDR3 is TGTGCCAGCGGGAGATATGGCTACACCTTC.

The gene calls are TRBV5-6 and TRBJ1-2; a weak D match, TRBD1 (5 bases). There are 15 residues in the CDR3. V gave up 4 bases and J gave up 8 bases, with 21 bases separating them. Germline CDR1 reads SGHDT; CDR2 reads YYEEEE. CDR3 in amino acids: CASSLQAAREGGYTF. The CDR3 DNA reads TGTGCCAGCAGCCTACAGGCGGCCAGGGAAGGGGGCTACACCTTC.

The chain joins TRBV29-1 to TRBJ1-2; D is uncertain. CDR3 size: 13 residues. Germline CDR1 is SQVTM and CDR2 is ANQGSEA. The V end lost 4 bases, the J end lost 2 bases, and 11 bases lay between the germline ends. CDR3 residues: CSVARDGNYGYTF. For the CDR3, the DNA is TGCAGCGTTGCGAGGGATGGAAACTATGGCTACACCTTC.

V usage is TRBV5-1 and J usage is TRBJ2-2, with D possibly TRBD1 on 6 matching bases. Trimming stripped 1 base from V and 3 bases from J, with 13 bases between. Per germline, CDR1 SGHRS and CDR2 YFSETQ. The CDR3 is 16 residues long. The CDR3 nucleotides are TGCGCCAGCAGCTTGCTGTTGGACAGCGACACCGGGGAGCTGTTTTTT. This encodes CASSLLLDSDTGELFF. The complete variable domain, with remaining parts taken from reference TRBV5-1 and TRBJ2-2, reads KAGVTQTPRYLIKTRGQQVTLSCSPISGHRSVSWYQQTPGQGLQFLFEYFSETQRNKGNFPGRFSGRQFSNSRSEMNVSTLELGDSALYLCASSLLLDSDTGELFFGEGSRLTVL.

This clone occurred once. The chain joins TRBV4-1 to TRBJ1-2; the match to TRBD1 covers 8 bases. Trimming cost V 0 bases and J 8 bases; bases outside gene matches: 11. CDR3 length: 16 amino acids. Germline V CDR1 and CDR2: MGHRA, YSYEKL. DNA for the CDR3: TGCGCCAGCAGCCAAGAAGCAGGACAGGGCGGTATAGGCTACACCTTC. It yields the protein CASSQEAGQGGIGYTF.

The chain links TRBV5-1 to TRBJ1-1; no firm D call. Deletions cut 2 bases from V and 4 bases from J, with 3 bases between. There are 11 residues in the CDR3. Germline V gene data show CDR1 as SGHRS and CDR2 as YFSETQ. The CDR3 bases are TGCGCCAGCAGCTTCGGCACTGAAGCTTTCTTT. Its protein product is CASSFGTEAFF.

CDR3 protein: CASSQEATGAYEQYF. CDR3 bases: TGCGCCAGCAGCCAAGAGGCCACAGGGGCCTACGAGCAGTACTTC. The genes are TRBV4-1 and TRBJ2-7; 7 positions match TRBD1. The CDR3 extends over 15 amino acids. Germline lookup yields CDR1 MGHRA and CDR2 YSYEKL. After removal of 0 bases from V and 2 bases from J, the junction contained 4 bases not matched to a gene.

With regard to this clone: Other DNA sequences in the sample encode the same CDR3. The chain couples TRBV5-1 to TRBJ2-7; 9 nucleotides line up with TRBD1. This CDR3 spans 14 amino acids. V was clipped by 0 bases and J by 5 bases; unmatched bases: 3. Germline CDR1 reads SGHRS; CDR2 reads YFSETQ. The CDR3 region has the DNA TGCGCCAGCAGCTTGGCCGGGACAGGGAACGAGCAGTACTTC. Protein sequence: CASSLAGTGNEQYF.

This rearrangement joins TRBV19 to TRBJ1-1; D unclear. The CDR3 extends over 13 amino acids. With 7 bases removed from V and 3 bases from J, the gap between germline ends came to 12 bases. The V gene's germline CDR1 is LNHDA and CDR2 SQIVND (reference sequence). The CDR3 here is CASTAEGYTEAFF. In nucleotides, the CDR3 is TGTGCCAGTACCGCCGAGGGATACACTGAAGCTTTCTTT.

For this clone: Compared with germline, one end of the junction differs, possibly owing to a read error. The V gene is TRBV5-4, the J gene TRBJ1-5; D unclear. The CDR3 runs to 13 residues. The germline gives CDR1 SGHNT, CDR2 YYREEE (reference sequence). The DNA of the CDR3 is TGTGCCAGTAGCTTGAGTCCGGATCAGCCCCAGCATTTT. Translated: CASSLSPDQPQHF.

The chain joins TRBV5-8 to TRBJ1-6, with 7 bases lining up with TRBD1. CDR3 length: 17 amino acids. Germline trimming cut 1 base from V and 0 bases from J; bases unmatched to any gene: 4. Germline V CDR1 and CDR2: SGHTS, YDEGEE. CDR3 residues: CASSLLTGSSYNSPLHF. For the CDR3, the DNA is TGTGCCAGCAGCTTGTTGACAGGGAGCTCCTATAATTCACCCCTCCACTTT.

V usage is TRBV11-2 and J usage is TRBJ1-3; no reliable D call. The CDR3 covers 15 residues. Trimming removed 1 base at V and 3 bases at J, with 10 bases between. The germline V gene has CDR1 SGHAT and CDR2 FQNNGV. The DNA of the CDR3 is TGTGCCAGCAGCTTAGGGGCAGACTATGGAAACACCATATATTTT. Protein product: CASSLGADYGNTIYF.

The chain has TRBV7-3 and TRBJ2-5; the D gene is possibly TRBD1 (5 bases). The CDR3 is 14 residues long. Trimming cost V 5 bases and J 7 bases, with 17 bases left between them. The germline V gene encodes CDR1 SGHTA and CDR2 FQGTGA. The CDR3 spells CASSEAGAVVTQYF. DNA of the CDR3: TGTGCCAGCAGCGAAGCTGGGGCCGTGGTGACCCAGTACTTC.

The chain joins TRBV6-4 to TRBJ1-1; possibly TRBD1 for D (5 bases). There are 11 residues in the CDR3. The germline CDR1 and CDR2 sequences are MRHNA and SNTAGT. The V and J ends lost 6 bases and 13 bases respectively, with 15 bases between them. The CDR3 DNA reads TGTGCCAGCAGAAACGACAGAATCGTTTTCTTT. Protein sequence: CASRNDRIVFF.

The J gene is TRBJ2-1, the V gene TRBV4-1, with 7 bases fitting TRBD1. With V trimmed by 5 bases and J by 9 bases, 10 bases remained unmatched. Germline CDR1 reads MGHRA; CDR2 reads YSYEKL. The CDR3 extends over 14 amino acids. This CDR3 is CASSTPQGRVEQFF. As DNA, the CDR3 is TGCGCCAGCAGCACCCCACAGGGGCGGGTTGAGCAGTTCTTC.